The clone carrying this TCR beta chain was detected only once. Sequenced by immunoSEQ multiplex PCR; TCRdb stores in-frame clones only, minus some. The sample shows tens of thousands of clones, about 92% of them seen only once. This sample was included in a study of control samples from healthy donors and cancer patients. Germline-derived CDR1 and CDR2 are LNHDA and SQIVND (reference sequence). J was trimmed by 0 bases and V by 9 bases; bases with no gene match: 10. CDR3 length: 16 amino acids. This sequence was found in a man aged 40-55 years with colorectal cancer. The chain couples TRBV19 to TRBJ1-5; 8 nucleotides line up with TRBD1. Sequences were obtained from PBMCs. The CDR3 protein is CASETGTGPSNQPQHF. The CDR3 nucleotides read TGTGCCAGCGAAACCGGGACAGGACCTAGCAATCAGCCCCAGCATTTT.